This T cell receptor (beta chain) was captured by sequencing in a study of T-cell memory formation after mild COVID-19. Study in general: Each donor largely had its own TCR clusters.

The CDR3 spans 13 residues. The V gene lost 6 bases and the J gene lost 3 bases, with 9 bases spanning the gap. Germline values: CDR1 MNHEY, CDR2 SMNVEV (reference sequence). Each CDR3 protein gets one entry after TCRdb re-called the 5' RACE reads with MiXCR. The top ten hold approximately 13% of the sample, which has hundreds of thousands of distinct CDR3 sequences, around 27% seen once. Sequencing used PBMCs or a T cell subset sorted from them (not recorded which). This receptor was obtained from an adult woman who had mild COVID-19 (a few samples of this study predate the infection). Cell type and time point are not known. The chain uses TRBV27 and TRBJ2-1; maybe TRBD2 (5 bases). The CDR3 bases are TGTGCCAGCAGAGATAGCGTCTACAATGAGCAGTTCTTC. Its translation: CASRDSVYNEQFF.